The T cell receptor (beta chain) under discussion was sequenced for a study of blood T cell repertoires in COVID-19. Study-wide context: Samples of COVID-19 (acute and convalescent) were obtained from the United States, Italy and Spain. The analysed material was cDNA or gDNA that came from T cells, B-cell-depleted T cells, or PBMCs.

Per the original data handling: Nucleated cell number was recorded as an estimate derived from reference gene primer amplification. Only in-frame clones appear in the TCRdb table, and some are missing; sequencing was by immunoSEQ multiplex PCR. That table gives V, J and clone size, and the DNA gave D and trimming. This sample has 120,000 or so clones, with 85% found just once. Germline CDR1 is MNHEY and CDR2 is SVGEGT. The CDR3 consists of 12 residues. V lost 5 bases and J 5 bases, leaving 9 bases between the germline ends. The chain recombines TRBV6-2 or TRBV6-3 with TRBJ1-1, with D uncertain. The origin of this receptor is a man older than 75 with active or convalescent COVID-19. The sequencing input was peripheral blood. CDR3 region: CASSTLWTEAFF. The CDR3 DNA reads as TGTGCCAGCAGTACCCTATGGACTGAAGCTTTCTTT.